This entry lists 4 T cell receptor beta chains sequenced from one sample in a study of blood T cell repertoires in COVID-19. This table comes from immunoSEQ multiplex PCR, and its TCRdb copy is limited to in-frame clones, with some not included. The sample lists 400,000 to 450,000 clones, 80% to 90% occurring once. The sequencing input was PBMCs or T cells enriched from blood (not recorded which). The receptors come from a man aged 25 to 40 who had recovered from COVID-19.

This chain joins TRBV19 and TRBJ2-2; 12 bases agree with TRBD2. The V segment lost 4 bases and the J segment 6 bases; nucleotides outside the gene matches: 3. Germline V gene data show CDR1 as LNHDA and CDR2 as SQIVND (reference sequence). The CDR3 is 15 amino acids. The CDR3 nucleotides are TGTGCCAGTAGTAGGACTAGCGGGGTACCCGGGGAGCTGTTTTTT. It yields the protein CASSRTSGVPGELFF.

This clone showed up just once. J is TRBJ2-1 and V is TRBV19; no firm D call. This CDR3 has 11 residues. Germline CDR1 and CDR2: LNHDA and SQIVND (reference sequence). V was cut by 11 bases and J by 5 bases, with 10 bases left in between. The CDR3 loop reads CAAEFHNEQFF. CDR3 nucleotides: TGTGCCGCCGAGTTCCACAATGAGCAGTTCTTC.

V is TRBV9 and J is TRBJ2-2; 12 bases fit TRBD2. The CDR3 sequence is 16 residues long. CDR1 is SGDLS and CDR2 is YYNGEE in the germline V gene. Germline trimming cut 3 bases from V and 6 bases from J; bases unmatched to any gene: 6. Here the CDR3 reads CASSERLAGAAGELFF. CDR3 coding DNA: TGTGCCAGCAGCGAGAGACTAGCGGGAGCGGCCGGGGAGCTGTTTTTT.

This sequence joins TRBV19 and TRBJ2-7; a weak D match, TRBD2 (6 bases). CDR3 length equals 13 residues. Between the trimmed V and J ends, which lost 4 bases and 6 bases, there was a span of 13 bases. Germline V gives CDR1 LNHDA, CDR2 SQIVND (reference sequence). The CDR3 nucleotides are TGTGCCAGTAGTACCACGCGGAGGGGCGAGCAGTACTTC. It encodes CASSTTRRGEQYF.